This T cell receptor beta chain was obtained from a study of T-cell reconstitution after alpha-beta-depleted transplantation in children. The CDR3 loop spans 15 amino acids. Germline V gene data show CDR1 as MNHNY and CDR2 as SVGAGI (reference sequence). The junction had 4 bases not matched to a gene; V was cut back by 4 bases and J by 6 bases. Library preparation (for TCRbeta) was performed with unique molecular identifiers. TCRdb reprocessed the PCR reads via MiXCR and lists one record per CDR3 protein. The sample includes over 45,000 distinct CDR3 sequences, 5.8% of them seen just once. This clonotype was recorded at least ten times.

V usage is TRBV6-6 and J usage is TRBJ1-6, with 9 bases lining up with TRBD1. The receptor's source is a female patient aged 2 to 10 who had a stem cell transplant for aplastic anemia, so the T cells may come from the graft donor. Source: PBMCs, mostly from graft donor cells, taken 60 days after TCRalphabeta/CD19-depleted stem cell transplant. The CDR3 coding sequence is TGTGCCAGCAGTTCCCGGGACAGGGCTAATTCACCCCTCCACTTT. It yields the protein CASSSRDRANSPLHF.